These 6 T cell receptor beta chains share one sample of origin, sequenced in a study of blood T cells in healthy people across ages. A second PCR, run for about 6 to 12 cycles, used a sample-barcoded 5' primer plus a J-beta primer mix. TCRdb re-called the 5' RACE reads through MiXCR, storing one row per CDR3 protein. The sample yields 730,000 or so distinct CDR3 sequences, about 43% seen once. The sequenced material came from blood. The receptors were sampled from a man older than 75 in good health.

In this sample, this clonotype turned up a few times. This rearrangement joins TRBV7-2 to TRBJ2-2, with TRBD1 matching 8 bases. This CDR3 has 15 residues. The germline V gene has CDR1 SGHTA and CDR2 FQGNSA. J gave up 3 bases and V 5 bases, and 5 bases lay outside the gene matches. CDR3 DNA sequence: TGTGCCAGCAGCCCCCGGACAGGGTACACCGGGGAGCTGTTTTTT. This translates into CASSPRTGYTGELFF.

The DNA of the CDR3 is TGTGCCAGCAGCTTGCACGAGACCGGGGAGCTGTTTTTT. It specifies CASSLHETGELFF. This chain uses TRBV5-6 with TRBJ2-2; unclear D gene. The V end was cut by 1 base, the J end by 5 bases, with 6 bases between. CDR1 SGHDT and CDR2 YYEEEE come from the germline V gene. The CDR3 sequence is 13 residues long.

This clonotype was counted between two and nine times. The V gene is TRBV4-3, the J gene TRBJ1-2; no definite D call. This CDR3 is built from 15 residues. The germline gives CDR1 LGHNA, CDR2 YSLEER. The V gene lost 0 bases and the J gene lost 3 bases, with 11 bases spanning the gap. The CDR3 DNA reads TGCGCCAGCAGCCAAGATAGGAGGAGCCACTATGGCTACACCTTC. It yields the protein CASSQDRRSHYGYTF.

The chain recombines TRBV14 with TRBJ2-1; either TRBD1 or TRBD2 may fit D (5 bases each). Trimming shortened V by 4 bases and J by 1 base, and 14 bases separated the two germline ends. There are 16 residues in the CDR3. The germline gives CDR1 SGHDN, CDR2 FVKESK. This CDR3 reads CASSRPGRISYNEQFF. CDR3 sequence (DNA): TGTGCCAGCAGCCGACCGGGACGGATATCCTACAATGAGCAGTTCTTC.

The V gene is TRBV7-9, the J gene TRBJ2-5; 8 bases map to TRBD2. The junction had 12 bases not matched to a gene; V was cut back by 3 bases and J by 0 bases. This CDR3 has 18 residues. Looked up from germline, CDR1 is SEHNR and CDR2 is FQNEAQ (reference sequence). The CDR3 region is CASSFRRGTRADQETQYF. CDR3 nucleotide sequence: TGTGCCAGCAGCTTCCGGCGCGGGACTAGAGCTGACCAAGAGACCCAGTACTTC. The entire variable domain, with the rest obtained from reference TRBV7-9 and TRBJ2-5, is as follows: DTGVSQNPRHKITKRGQNVTFRCDPISEHNRLYWYRQTLGQGPEFLTYFQNEAQLEKSRLLSDRFSAERPKGSFSTLEIQRTEQGDSAMYLCASSFRRGTRADQETQYFGPGTRLLVL.

The chain combines TRBV20-1 with TRBJ2-1; tentatively, D is TRBD1 (5 bases). CDR3 length: 12 amino acids. CDR1 is DFQATT, CDR2 SNEGSKA, per germline (reference sequence). Trimming stripped 5 bases from V and 10 bases from J, with 15 bases between. The CDR3 nucleotides read TGCAGTGCTCCAGACAGAGTCGGGGAGCAGTTCTTC. Its translation: CSAPDRVGEQFF.